The 12 T cell receptor beta chains reported below all come from one sample, sequenced in a study of a mutant IDH1 vaccine in newly diagnosed glioma. Measured with immunoSEQ multiplex PCR; TCRdb has only the in-frame clones, and not every one. This repertoire shows approximately 47,000 clones, approximately 90% found once; its top ten account for around 5.4%. Specified time point: week 35, safety follow-up. Topical imiquimod accompanied each vaccine dose, which consisted of 300 ug of mutant IDH1 20-mer peptide. These receptors are not linked to any known antigen. The input for sequencing was PBMCs, taken from a glioma patient whose treatment included an IDH1 peptide vaccine. Source of these receptors: a woman between 40 and 50 years old with glioma.

The rearrangement uses TRBV6-6 and TRBJ1-6; D uncertain. This CDR3 region has 15 residues. Deletions cut 8 bases from V and 7 bases from J, with 18 bases between. Germline CDR1 and CDR2: MNHNY and SVGAGI (reference sequence). The CDR3 region is CASLKSSLLNSPLHF. CDR3 DNA: TGTGCCAGCCTAAAGTCTTCTCTCCTGAATTCACCCCTCCACTTT.

The chain joins TRBV5-1 to TRBJ1-4, with D possibly matching TRBD1 (6 bases). V was shortened by 3 bases and J by 2 bases, with 8 bases between the two germline ends. This CDR3 comprises 14 residues. CDR1 is SGHRS and CDR2 is YFSETQ in the germline V gene. CDR3 amino acids: CASSSTGTNEKLFF. CDR3 DNA sequence: TGCGCCAGCAGCTCTACAGGGACTAATGAAAAACTGTTTTTT.

The gene calls are TRBV4-2 and TRBJ2-1, with 7 bases identical to TRBD1. This CDR3 spans 15 amino acids. V trimming: 4 bases; J trimming: 6 bases; junction bases outside the gene matches: 9. Germline V lookup: CDR1 LGHNA, CDR2 YNFKEQ. CDR3 loop: CASSLSGTEVNEQFF. In DNA, the CDR3 is TGTGCCAGCAGCCTGTCCGGGACAGAGGTCAATGAGCAGTTCTTC.

V usage is TRBV4-1 and J usage is TRBJ2-1; the match to TRBD2 covers 8 bases. V lost 4 bases, J lost 8 bases, and 7 bases stayed unmatched. The CDR3 is made up of 14 amino acids. The germline V gene encodes CDR1 MGHRA and CDR2 YSYEKL. The CDR3 reads CASSRPGLDYEQFF. As DNA, the CDR3 is TGCGCCAGCAGCCGGCCGGGACTAGATTATGAGCAGTTCTTC.

V and J are TRBV11-2 and TRBJ2-7; 8 nucleotides agree with TRBD2. With V trimmed by 10 bases and J by 1 base, 9 bases remained unmatched. Germline V gene lookup returns CDR1 SGHAT and CDR2 FQNNGV. This CDR3 comprises 14 residues. The CDR3 region has the DNA TGTGCCACCCGTAGCGGGATAGATTCCTACGAGCAGTACTTC. Amino acid sequence: CATRSGIDSYEQYF.

The rearrangement uses TRBV10-3 and TRBJ2-7, with 7 bases matching TRBD2. CDR1 and CDR2 from the germline V gene are ENHRY and SYGVKD. The CDR3 length is 14 residues. Trimming cost V 10 bases and J 6 bases; bases outside gene matches: 15. Here the CDR3 reads CASTGGAERVEQYF. CDR3 bases: TGTGCCAGCACGGGAGGCGCCGAGAGGGTCGAGCAGTACTTC.

The rearrangement links TRBV6-1 to TRBJ1-1; possibly TRBD1 for D (6 bases). V lost 3 bases and J 6 bases, leaving 11 bases between the germline ends. The CDR3 runs to 13 residues. Germline V gene data show CDR1 as MNHNS and CDR2 as SASEGT. The CDR3 region is CASSDPYRAEAFF. CDR3 DNA sequence: TGTGCCAGCAGTGACCCATACAGGGCTGAAGCTTTCTTT.

This chain connects TRBV5-1 to TRBJ1-2, with a possible D match to TRBD1 (5 bases). Trimming removed 4 bases at V and 2 bases at J, with 18 bases between. The length of the CDR3 is 16 residues. Germline assignment: CDR1 SGHRS and CDR2 YFSETQ. CDR3 residues: CASSTGTLVGNYGYTF. The CDR3 DNA follows: TGCGCCAGCAGCACCGGGACCCTTGTGGGCAACTATGGCTACACCTTC.

This clone rates as medium-sized (0.01 to 0.1%). The chain couples TRBV4-3 to TRBJ1-2; 8 bases align to TRBD1. V lost 4 bases, J lost 4 bases, and 11 bases stayed unmatched. Germline assignment: CDR1 LGHNA and CDR2 YSLEER. The CDR3 has 16 residues. The CDR3 protein is CASSLGTAQGAYGYTF. In nucleotides, the CDR3 is TGCGCCAGCAGCCTGGGGACAGCCCAGGGGGCCTATGGCTACACCTTC.

J is TRBJ1-4 and V is TRBV10-3, with D uncertain. The CDR3 loop spans 12 amino acids. V was clipped by 8 bases and J by 0 bases, with 4 bases between them. Germline assignment: CDR1 ENHRY and CDR2 SYGVKD. The CDR3 bases are TGTGCCATCGGGGCAACTAATGAAAAACTGTTTTTT. Its protein product is CAIGATNEKLFF.

The genes are TRBV5-5 and TRBJ1-5, with TRBD1 matching over 7 bases. V was pared by 2 bases and J by 4 bases, with 9 bases of the junction left unmatched. This CDR3 has 16 amino acids. Germline loops: CDR1 SGHKS, CDR2 YYEKEE (reference sequence). DNA for the CDR3: TGTGCCAGCAGCTTCGGACAGGTTGTCACTAATCAGCCCCAGCATTTT. Residues: CASSFGQVVTNQPQHF.

J is TRBJ1-1 and V is TRBV18; D uncertain. V was pared by 4 bases and J by 2 bases, with 14 bases between. CDR1 and CDR2 (germline): KGHSH, LQKENI. There are 15 residues in the CDR3. The CDR3 DNA reads TGTGCCAGCTCACATGGGGTATTGGGAAACACTGAAGCTTTCTTT. Translating gives CASSHGVLGNTEAFF.